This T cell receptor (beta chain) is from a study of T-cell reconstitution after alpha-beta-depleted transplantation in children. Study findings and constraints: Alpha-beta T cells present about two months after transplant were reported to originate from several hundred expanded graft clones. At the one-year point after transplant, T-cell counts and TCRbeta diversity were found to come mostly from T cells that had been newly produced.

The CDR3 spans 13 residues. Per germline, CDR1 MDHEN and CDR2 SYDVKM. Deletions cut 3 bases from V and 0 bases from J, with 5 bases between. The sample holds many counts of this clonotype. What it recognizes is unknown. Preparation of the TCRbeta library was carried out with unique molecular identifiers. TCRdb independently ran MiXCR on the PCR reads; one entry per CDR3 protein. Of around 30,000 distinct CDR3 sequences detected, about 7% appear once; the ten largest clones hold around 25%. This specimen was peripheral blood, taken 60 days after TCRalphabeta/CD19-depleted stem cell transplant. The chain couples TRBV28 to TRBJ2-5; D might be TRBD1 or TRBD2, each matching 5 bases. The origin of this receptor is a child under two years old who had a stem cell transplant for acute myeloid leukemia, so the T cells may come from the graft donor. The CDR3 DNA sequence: TGTGCCAGCAGTTTGGGACACCAAGAGACCCAGTACTTC. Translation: CASSLGHQETQYF. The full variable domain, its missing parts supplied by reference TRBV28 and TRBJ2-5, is DVKVTQSSRYLVKRTGEKVFLECVQDMDHENMFWYRQDPGLGLRLIYFSYDVKMKEKGDIPEGYSVSREKKERFSLILESASTNQTSMYLCASSLGHQETQYFGPGTRLLVL.